The 21 T cell receptor beta chains presented below share a single source sample, sequenced in a study of CXCR3-negative and CXCR3-positive naive CD8 T cells (dated by TCRdb to the late 2010s). The listed sequencing device is NextSeq 550. The Human TCR Profiling Kit (MiLaboratory) was used to prepare UMI-labeled 5' RACE TRB cDNA libraries. The reads underwent TCRdb reprocessing, giving one record for each CDR3 protein sequence and no DNA. The sample's table covers about 120,000 distinct CDR3 sequences. Jointly, the top ten make up approximately 0.29% of the sample. The sample comprised naive CXCR3- CD8+ T cells from blood. The sample's cell subset or site, from its label and the paper: CD45RO-CCR7+CD27+CD95- naive CD8+ T cells lacking CXCR3 (TNR3-). These receptors were taken from a human donor in good health. Some clones in this sample may be carry-over from other donors' samples.

The CDR3 loop is CASSFFPSGGFDEQFF. The V and J genes are TRBV27 and TRBJ2-1; TCRdb returns TRBD2, unconfirmable since there is no DNA. Germline CDR1 and CDR2: MNHEY and SMNVEV (reference sequence). The CDR3 has 16 amino acids.

The CDR3 region is CAKGQGYTEAFF. This chain joins TRBV2 and TRBJ1-1; TCRdb's D gene call, TRBD1, goes unchecked for lack of DNA. This CDR3 comprises 12 residues. Germline assignment: CDR1 SNHLY and CDR2 FYNNEI.

The chain uses TRBV7-9 and TRBJ2-1; TCRdb proposes TRBD2, but this gene call is untestable without DNA. Germline values: CDR1 SEHNR, CDR2 FQNEAQ (reference sequence). The CDR3 totals 19 residues. CDR3 protein: CASSPGVAGGSSSYNEQFF. Using reference TRBV7-9 and TRBJ2-1 for the parts outside the CDR3, the full variable domain is DTGVSQNPRHKITKRGQNVTFRCDPISEHNRLYWYRQTLGQGPEFLTYFQNEAQLEKSRLLSDRFSAERPKGSFSTLEIQRTEQGDSAMYLCASSPGVAGGSSSYNEQFFGPGTRLTVL.

This chain links TRBV11-3 with TRBJ2-1; the TCRdb call, TRBD2, lacks DNA for checking. The germline V gene has CDR1 SGHNT and CDR2 YENEEA. The CDR3 runs to 17 residues. CDR3 amino acids: CASSLGGVGVAWNEQFF.

This chain connects TRBV6-5 to TRBJ1-4. This CDR3 is built from 14 residues. Germline V gene lookup returns CDR1 MNHEY and CDR2 SVGAGI. CDR3 sequence reads: CASSYTRVGEKLFF.

The J gene is TRBJ2-1, the V gene TRBV7-9. CDR3 length equals 12 residues. The germline V gene encodes CDR1 SEHNR and CDR2 FQNEAQ (reference sequence). CDR3 amino acids: CASRRRRDEQLF.

J is TRBJ2-1 and V is TRBV29-1. The CDR3 has 13 amino acids. The germline CDR1 and CDR2 sequences are SQVTM and ANQGSEA. CDR3: CSVEGVIYNEQFF.

The chain carries TRBV29-1 and TRBJ2-7. Germline assignment: CDR1 SQVTM and CDR2 ANQGSEA. The CDR3 is made up of 11 amino acids. This CDR3 is CSVDSSGEQYF.

The chain joins TRBV29-1 to TRBJ2-1; the D call from TCRdb, TRBD1, cannot be confirmed without DNA. Germline CDR1 is SQVTM and CDR2 is ANQGSEA. This CDR3 region has 14 residues. This chain's CDR3 is CSVEGGQGYNEQFF.

The V call is TRBV12-3 or TRBV12-4, the J call TRBJ2-7; TCRdb's D call, TRBD1, is unchecked because there is no DNA. This CDR3 has 16 residues. CDR3 residues: CASSLEGTGVGYEQYF.

The rearrangement links TRBV28 to TRBJ1-5; TCRdb picks TRBD1, but there is no DNA to check that call. CDR3 length: 15 amino acids. Germline loops: CDR1 MDHEN, CDR2 SYDVKM. The CDR3 is CASSPRIGSNQPQHF.

V is TRBV5-4 and J is TRBJ2-2; TCRdb proposes TRBD1, but this gene call is untestable without DNA. Looked up from germline, CDR1 is SGHNT and CDR2 is YYREEE (reference sequence). The CDR3 has 12 amino acids. The CDR3 is CASTPGAGELFF.

The chain employs TRBV7-9 and TRBJ2-7; the TRBD1 assignment by TCRdb is unverifiable without DNA. The germline CDR1 and CDR2 sequences are SEHNR and FQNEAQ (reference sequence). CDR3 length: 14 residues. The CDR3 sequence: CASSLGGPFGEQYF. Full variable domain (rest looked up from reference TRBV7-9 and TRBJ2-7): DTGVSQNPRHKITKRGQNVTFRCDPISEHNRLYWYRQTLGQGPEFLTYFQNEAQLEKSRLLSDRFSAERPKGSFSTLEIQRTEQGDSAMYLCASSLGGPFGEQYFGPGTRLTVT.

J is TRBJ2-7 and V is TRBV25-1. CDR1 and CDR2 from the germline V gene are MGHDK and SYGVNS. The CDR3 is 13 residues long. The chain's CDR3 is CASSDAYSYEQYF.

The J gene is TRBJ2-3, the V gene TRBV29-1; the TCRdb D gene call, TRBD2, has no DNA to confirm it. The germline V gene has CDR1 SQVTM and CDR2 ANQGSEA. The CDR3 sequence is 15 residues long. The CDR3 protein is CSVVEAGDRTDTQYF.

The V call is TRBV5-1, the J call TRBJ2-2. This CDR3 is 12 amino acids long. Germline V gives CDR1 SGHRS, CDR2 YFSETQ. The chain's CDR3 is CASSFGSGELFF.

This sequence joins TRBV28 and TRBJ2-1. CDR1 and CDR2 (germline): MDHEN, SYDVKM. CDR3 length equals 16 residues. Here the CDR3 reads CASRLLRHGEGREQFF.

This sequence joins TRBV4-2 and TRBJ2-1. The CDR3 is 17 amino acids. Germline values: CDR1 LGHNA, CDR2 YNFKEQ. This CDR3 is CASSQEDAETDYNEQFF.

The rearrangement links TRBV2 to TRBJ2-7; TCRdb's D gene call, TRBD1, goes unchecked for lack of DNA. Germline V CDR1 and CDR2: SNHLY, FYNNEI. This CDR3 has 14 amino acids. CDR3 loop: CASSEIWARDEQYF.

This chain uses TRBV19 with TRBJ1-5; TCRdb indicates TRBD1, and absent DNA this call remains unverified. Per germline, CDR1 LNHDA and CDR2 SQIVND (reference sequence). The CDR3 contains 17 residues. The CDR3 spells CASSIDLRTGFNQPQHF.

The CDR3 here is CASSATSGLYEQYF. This rearrangement joins TRBV28 to TRBJ2-7; TCRdb selects TRBD2, and the lack of DNA leaves this call unchecked. The CDR3 runs to 14 residues. Germline V gives CDR1 MDHEN, CDR2 SYDVKM.